This TCR beta chain is from a study of Graves' ophthalmopathy and Graves' hyperthyroidism. Notes on the study in general: Using 13 signatures, a model distinguished ophthalmopathy from stable hyperthyroidism, reaching around 88% sensitivity and 81.08% specificity. Also, most clonotypes expanded in the thyroid above 0.001 frequency appeared in blood.

Amplification of TCR beta CDR3 regions used RNA transcripts. The authors performed first-round RT-PCR with HTBI primers and then a second-round multiplex PCR. TCRdb ran MiXCR on the multiplex PCR reads and lists one entry per CDR3 protein. The data show more than 1,000,000 distinct CDR3 sequences, less than 45% seen once. As for this clonotype: Its matching antigen is unknown.

CDR1 is PRHDT and CDR2 is FYEKMQ in the germline V gene (reference sequence). CDR3 length: 13 residues. V lost 5 bases to trimming and J lost 6 bases, with 12 bases between them. The V call is TRBV13, the J call TRBJ2-3, with no clear D. The clonotype comes from an adult man with Graves' hyperthyroidism. The sample consisted of peripheral blood or thyroid tissue (not recorded which). This chain's CDR3 is CASSNDQRDTQYF. The CDR3 DNA reads TGTGCCAGCAGCAATGATCAGCGCGATACGCAGTATTTT.